Described below is a single T cell receptor beta chain sequence and its context. Its specificity is not known. A junction boundary mismatches the germline segment, possibly from a read error. Unsorted bulk tissue, about 19-30 mg of it, served as the source for co-extraction of RNA and DNA. Surgical resection was used to treat these primary liver carcinoma patients. Chronic HBV infection, which was untreated, was present in the patients. This sample stems from a study of tumor-infiltrating lymphocytes in primary liver carcinoma. About the study: Each sample had roughly 3.65 to 7.5 million productive TCRbeta reads regardless of tissue type.

Making TCR beta cDNA involved around 520 ng total RNA and a constant-region primer. What produced the TCR beta libraries was three nested multiplex PCR rounds using slightly modified ARM-PCR. The two initial PCR rounds, approximately 10 cycles each, used TRBV1-TRBV30 forward and C-beta reverse primers. TCRdb re-called the multiplex PCR reads through MiXCR, storing one row per CDR3 protein. In the table there are 100,000 or so distinct CDR3 sequences, about four fifths of which are singletons. General study findings and limits: Merely some 7-24% of top clones spanned all five tumor regions.

This CDR3 has 15 residues. Germline CDR1 is LGHNA and CDR2 is YSLEER. The sequence came from a man in his forties with primary liver carcinoma and hepatitis B virus infection. Sequencing was done on a sample of liver tumor tissue from sampling region 3. Regarding subset: tumor region T3, left-lateral pole. The chain couples TRBV4-3 to TRBJ2-5; tentatively, D is TRBD2 (5 bases). The CDR3 sequence: CVSSQYLAEEETQYF. The CDR3 DNA reads TGCGTCAGCAGCCAATATCTAGCTGAGGAAGAGACCCAGTACTTC.